The 14 T cell receptor beta chains listed next were all sequenced from one sample in a study of vaccination and CD4 T cells after COVID-19. These TCRs are of unknown antigen specificity. The Oncomine TCR Beta short-read assay was applied to DNA of cultured CD4+ T cells. Using its own MiXCR run on the PCR reads, TCRdb lists one record per CDR3 protein. The sample has roughly 14,000 distinct CDR3 sequences; roughly a third are singletons. The treatment is: roughly ten-day PBMC culture with coronavirus spike peptide pools or control peptides (ViraFEST assay). Sequencing was done on a sample of cultured CD4+ T cells from blood. The receptors were gathered from a human donor with COVID-19.

The J gene is TRBJ2-3, the V gene TRBV30; maybe TRBD2 (6 bases). CDR3 length: 12 amino acids. Germline V gene data show CDR1 as GTSNPN and CDR2 as SVGIG (reference sequence). V shed 5 bases and J shed 4 bases, with 10 bases lying between them. This CDR3 reads CAWGLLADTQYF. As DNA, the CDR3 is TGTGCCTGGGGACTACTGGCAGATACGCAGTATTTT.

There are a few counts of this clonotype. The gene calls are TRBV12-3 or TRBV12-4 and TRBJ1-1; 10 nucleotides agree with TRBD1. This CDR3 has 15 amino acids. V was pared by 10 bases and J by 6 bases, with 14 bases of the junction left unmatched. DNA of the CDR3: TGTGCCACCAACCCGGCCGGGACAGGGGTTCCTGAAGCTTTCTTT. Amino acid sequence: CATNPAGTGVPEAFF.

The chain joins TRBV6-1 to TRBJ2-3; D is unclear. This CDR3 has 12 amino acids. V dropped 8 bases and J dropped 2 bases, with 8 bases sitting between them. Germline CDR1 is MNHNS and CDR2 is SASEGT. The DNA of the CDR3 is TGTGCCAGCGGAAGGGACACAGATACGCAGTATTTT. As protein: CASGRDTDTQYF.

This chain joins TRBV6-2 or TRBV6-3 and TRBJ1-4; 9 positions match TRBD1. V lost 6 bases and J lost 8; bases outside the gene matches: 10. The CDR3 consists of 15 residues. Germline V gives CDR1 MNHEY, CDR2 SVGEGT. In DNA form, the CDR3 reads TGTGCCAGCAGGATTAAACAGGGGGCTGGAGAAAAACTGTTTTTT. Its translation is CASRIKQGAGEKLFF.

This clonotype was picked up a small number of times. This chain links TRBV2 with TRBJ1-2, with D uncertain. Trimming left V 1 base short and J 8 bases short, with 17 bases between. Germline CDR1 SNHLY, CDR2 FYNNEI. The length of the CDR3 is 15 residues. CDR3 sequence reads: CASSEVGDPLMGYTF. The CDR3 bases are TGTGCCAGCAGTGAAGTCGGGGATCCTTTGATGGGCTACACCTTC.

The chain combines TRBV28 with TRBJ2-7; the D gene is possibly TRBD1 (7 bases). Germline assignment: CDR1 MDHEN and CDR2 SYDVKM. Trimming shortened V by 7 bases and J by 7 bases, and 20 bases separated the two germline ends. There are 14 residues in the CDR3. Written as DNA, the CDR3 is TGTGCCAGCAACTCAGGGGGGTCTGCAAGGGAGCAGTACTTC. The encoded protein is CASNSGGSAREQYF.

The table lists this clonotype with a count of one. The chain uses TRBV10-3 and TRBJ2-6; D unresolved. Germline V CDR1 and CDR2: ENHRY, SYGVKD. V lost 6 bases, J lost 0 bases, and 18 bases lay in between. The CDR3 runs 18 residues. The DNA for the CDR3 is TGTGCCATCAGGCCCTCGGAACAGAGGATCTCTGGGGCCAACGTCCTGACTTTC. Its translation: CAIRPSEQRISGANVLTF.

This clonotype showed up just a few times. This chain links TRBV24-1 with TRBJ2-1; D might be TRBD2 (7 bases). Germline CDR1 and CDR2: KGHDR and SFDVKD. The V end lost 5 bases, the J end lost 4 bases, and 11 bases lay between the germline ends. The CDR3 contains 14 residues. CDR3 DNA: TGTGCCACCAGTGGAGGGGGGGCTTACAATGAGCAGTTCTTC. This translates into CATSGGGAYNEQFF.

CDR3 in amino acids: CATSDTLDSNGYTF. Written as DNA, the CDR3 is TGTGCCACCAGTGATACCCTTGACAGTAATGGCTACACCTTC. This rearrangement joins TRBV24-1 to TRBJ1-2; perhaps TRBD1 as D (5 bases). The V gene lost 3 bases and the J gene lost 6 bases, with 13 bases spanning the gap. Germline CDR1 reads KGHDR; CDR2 reads SFDVKD. CDR3 length equals 14 residues.

The chain has TRBV19 and TRBJ2-2; D ambiguous. The CDR3 contains 16 residues. Germline values: CDR1 LNHDA, CDR2 SQIVND (reference sequence). The V and J ends lost 5 bases and 0 bases respectively, with 13 bases between them. This chain's CDR3 is CASSPDGVANTGELFF. The CDR3 nucleotides read TGTGCCAGTAGTCCAGACGGTGTCGCGAACACCGGGGAGCTGTTTTTT.

The chain couples TRBV5-6 to TRBJ2-6; D is unresolved. The germline V gene encodes CDR1 SGHDT and CDR2 YYEEEE. This CDR3 is 17 amino acids long. Deletions cut 0 bases from V and 0 bases from J, with 10 bases between. DNA for the CDR3: TGTGCCAGCAGCTTGGGCCTTAGACCCTCTGGGGCCAACGTCCTGACTTTC. It is translated as CASSLGLRPSGANVLTF.

The chain has TRBV12-3 or TRBV12-4 and TRBJ2-5; 12 nucleotides match TRBD2. V was clipped by 7 bases and J by 4 bases; unmatched bases: 7. The CDR3 runs 15 residues. Here the CDR3 reads CASTKGLAGRETQYF. In DNA, the CDR3 is TGTGCCAGCACTAAGGGACTAGCGGGCCGAGAGACCCAGTACTTC.

J is TRBJ1-2 and V is TRBV4-1; the match to TRBD1 covers 7 bases. Germline V gene sequence: CDR1 MGHRA, CDR2 YSYEKL. The CDR3 extends over 12 amino acids. The V segment lost 1 base and the J segment 8 bases; nucleotides outside the gene matches: 1. CDR3 amino acids: CASSQVTGGYTF. The CDR3 DNA reads as TGCGCCAGCAGCCAAGTGACAGGGGGCTACACCTTC.

Turning to this clonotype: Compared with germline, one end of the junction differs, possibly owing to a read error. V and J are TRBV7-6 and TRBJ2-5; 9 positions match TRBD1. The length of the CDR3 is 14 residues. Germline loops: CDR1 SGHVS, CDR2 FNYEAQ. The CDR3 DNA reads TGTGCCAGCAGCCTGGACAGGGGAAAAGAGGCCCAGTACTTC. It is translated as CASSLDRGKEAQYF. Supplemented by reference TRBV7-6 and TRBJ2-5, the full variable domain reads GAGVSQSPRYKVTKRGQDVALRCDPISGHVSLYWYRQALGQGPEFLTYFNYEAQQDKSGLPNDRFSAERPEGSISTLTIQRTEQRDSAMYRCASSLDRGKEAQYFGPGTRLLVL.